Listed below are T cell receptor beta chains from one sample, sequenced in a study of cytotoxic CD8 clonotypes in ibrutinib-treated CLL. Using immunoSEQ multiplex PCR, the repertoire was profiled, and TCRdb retains in-frame clones only, with some absent. The repertoire consists of approximately 7,000 clones, with over 60% occurring once and the leading ten covering about 30%. Sequenced here: PBMCs, sampled before ibrutinib treatment. The receptor source for this set is a human donor with chronic lymphocytic leukemia. Each CDR3 is given with its conserved first and last residue. A D gene is named only where the DNA matches it firmly. The size entry is marked missing in some rows and otherwise reads once, few, many or a size class.

>TRBJ1-2|-|TRBV11-2|-|14
TGTGCCAGCAGCTTAACTTACAGCCTCCCTGGCTACACCTTC
CASSLTYSLPGYTF
>TRBJ2-2|TRBD1|TRBV5-1|-|15
TGCGCCAGCAGCCCGACAGGGAGAGACACCGGGGAGCTGTTTTTT
CASSPTGRDTGELFF
>TRBJ2-5|-|TRBV2|-|12
TGTGCCAGCACTCTGGACTATTCTTCCCAGTACTTC
CASTLDYSSQYF
>TRBJ1-2|TRBD1|TRBV4-1|-|16
TGCGCCAGCAGCCCAAGTCCAACCATGACAGGGAGAGGCTACACCTTC
CASSPSPTMTGRGYTF
>TRBJ2-1|-|TRBV6-5|-|15
TGTGCCAGCAGTCAGGTTCCGGAACAATGGAATGAGCAGTTCTTC
CASSQVPEQWNEQFF
>TRBJ2-7|-|TRBV7-6|-|17
TGTGCCAGCAGCTTAAGTTCACGCCAGGGAATTAAGTACGAGCAGTACTTC
CASSLSSRQGIKYEQYF
>TRBJ1-4|-|TRBV4-1|-|19
TGCGCCAGCAGCCAAGATGTGGGTTTCTCCACCGCAACTAATGAAAAACTGTTTTTT
CASSQDVGFSTATNEKLFF
>TRBJ1-2|-|TRBV21-1|-|14
TGTGCCAGCAGCGGTCCGACAGATAAGAATGGCTACACCTTC
CASSGPTDKNGYTF
>TRBJ1-1|-|TRBV7-3|-|13
TGTGCCAGCAGCCTACACGGGAACACTGAAGCTTTCTTT
CASSLHGNTEAFF
>TRBJ1-1|-|TRBV5-5|-|13
TGTGCCAGCAGCTTGGAGGGGCACACTGAAGCTTTCTTT
CASSLEGHTEAFF
>TRBJ2-7|-|TRBV27|few|14
TGTGCCAGCAGACAGGACACGAGCTCCTACGAGCAGTACTTC
CASRQDTSSYEQYF
>TRBJ2-7|-|TRBV14|-|16
TGTGCCAGCAGCCAAGACAACTGGGGTCCCCACTACGAGCAGTACTTC
CASSQDNWGPHYEQYF
>TRBJ1-5|-|TRBV6-5|-|13
TGTGCCAGCAGTAGAACAGAGAATCAGCCCCAGCATTTT
CASSRTENQPQHF
>TRBJ2-7|TRBD2|TRBV28|-|18
TGTGCCAGCAGTCCGAGACTAGCGGGGGCTTTTTATTTCAACGAGCAGTACTTC
CASSPRLAGAFYFNEQYF
>TRBJ2-3|TRBD1|TRBV30|-|13
TGTGCCTGGAAACGGACAGGGGCAGATACGCAGTATTTT
CAWKRTGADTQYF
>TRBJ2-7|TRBD2|TRBV18|few|16
TGTGCCAGCTCACCACCTAGCGGGGGGGGATCCTACGAGCAGTACTTC
CASSPPSGGGSYEQYF
>TRBJ1-1|-|TRBV15|-|14
TGTGCCACCAGCAGAGGGGGGGCGTTTACTGAAGCTTTCTTT
CATSRGGAFTEAFF
>TRBJ1-2|-|TRBV5-5|-|15
TGTGCCAGCAGCTTGGGTGCGCAGGGGTGGGATGGCTACACCTTC
CASSLGAQGWDGYTF
>TRBJ1-1|TRBD1|TRBV11-2|-|14
TGTGCCAGCAGCTTATCGTCAGGGGGAAAGCGAGCTTTCTTT
CASSLSSGGKRAFF
>TRBJ2-3|TRBD2|TRBV7-7|medium-sized|14
TGTGCCAGCAGCTTAGCGGGGGGGGCAGATACGCAGTATTTT
CASSLAGGADTQYF
>TRBJ2-7|-|TRBV5-8|-|14
TGTGCCAGCAGCTCCCGACAGGACCCCTACGAGCAGTACTTC
CASSSRQDPYEQYF
>TRBJ1-1|-|TRBV18|-|14
TGTGCCAGCTCACCGGGAATGTCAGCCGTCGAAGCTTTCTTT
CASSPGMSAVEAFF
>TRBJ1-1|-|TRBV28|-|14
TGTGCCAGCAAGACGGGACAAGGATACACTGAAGCTTTCTTT
CASKTGQGYTEAFF
>TRBJ1-1|-|TRBV2|-|12
TGTGCCAGCAGAGGGATTGTCTCTGAAGCTTTCTTT
CASRGIVSEAFF
>TRBJ1-2|TRBD1|TRBV5-4|-|16
TGTGCCAGCAGCTCCGGACAGGGCGGGTTCAACTATGGCTACACCTTC
CASSSGQGGFNYGYTF
>TRBJ2-2|-|TRBV29-1|few|15
TGCAGCGTTGTCTCGGCGGGGCCTCGAAGCGGGGAGCTGTTTTTT
CSVVSAGPRSGELFF
>TRBJ2-7|-|TRBV6-1|few|14
TGTGCCAGCAGTGACCCCTTATGGGTGGGAGAGCAGTACTTC
CASSDPLWVGEQYF
>TRBJ1-4|TRBD1|TRBV10-3|-|13
TGTGCCATCAGTGGGACAGGGGTTGAAAAACTGTTTTTT
CAISGTGVEKLFF
>TRBJ2-4|-|TRBV19|-|14
TGTGCCAGTAGGGACAGACTAGCCAAAAACATTCAGTACTTC
CASRDRLAKNIQYF
>TRBJ2-1|-|TRBV27|-|15
TGTGCCAGCAGTTTTGAGGCGGCCCGATACAATGAGCAGTTCTTC
CASSFEAARYNEQFF
>TRBJ1-2|-|TRBV6-5|-|13
TGTGCCAGCAGCACACTCTTTGGCTATGGCTACACCTTC
CASSTLFGYGYTF
>TRBJ2-1|TRBD2|TRBV14|once|16
TGTGCCAGCAGCCGTTTAGGGCAGCGGGAGAACAATGAGCAGTTCTTC
CASSRLGQRENNEQFF
>TRBJ2-7|TRBD2|TRBV28|-|14
TGTGCCACCGCCCTTCCCAGCGGGGGGGCTGAGCAGTACTTC
CATALPSGGAEQYF
>TRBJ2-1|-|TRBV10-3|-|15
TGTGCCATCGGGAGGTTTAAGAGCTCCTACAATGAGCAGTTCTTC
CAIGRFKSSYNEQFF
>TRBJ2-2|TRBD2|TRBV15|-|16
TGTGCCACCAGCAGAGATGGGCGGGGGAGCACCGGGGAGCTGTTTTTT
CATSRDGRGSTGELFF
>TRBJ1-2|-|TRBV7-6|-|12
TGTGCCAGCAGCGGCATGGGGTGGGGCTACACCTTC
CASSGMGWGYTF
>TRBJ1-2|TRBD1|TRBV28|-|14
TGTGCCAGCAGTCCCGGGACAGTTAACTATGGCTACACCTTC
CASSPGTVNYGYTF
>TRBJ2-2|-|TRBV18|-|14
TGTGCCAGCTCACCTTGGACACCCACCGGGGAGCTGTTTTTT
CASSPWTPTGELFF
>TRBJ2-2|TRBD1|TRBV19|-|15
TGTGCCAGTAGTATAGGGGGGACAGGGATCGGGGAGCTGTTTTTT
CASSIGGTGIGELFF
>TRBJ2-2|TRBD2|TRBV5-1|-|17
TGCGCCAGCAGCACGGGACTAGCGGGGGCCACGACCGGGGAGCTGTTTTTT
CASSTGLAGATTGELFF
>TRBJ2-7|TRBD2|TRBV2|few|14
TGTGCCAGCTTGAGGGGACTAGCGGGGAGCGAGCAGTACTTC
CASLRGLAGSEQYF